Detailed here is one TCR beta chain. The time point was: after dendritic cell vaccination, including at tumor progression/relapse. This entry is derived from a study of glioma-infiltrating T cells after dendritic cell vaccination. Overall study: Patients had newly diagnosed or recurrent glioblastoma and received dendritic cell vaccines.

TCRB CDR3 was amplified from 2 ug genomic DNA or less. Here immunoSEQ multiplex PCR was the method, and the copy in TCRdb shows in-frame clones only, minus some. Seen here are about 91,000 clones, roughly four fifths observed once, and the top ten hold around 2.2%. The source of this sequence is a human donor with glioblastoma. Sequencing used blood, obtained after dendritic cell vaccination.

DNA of the CDR3: TGTGCCAGCAGCTCCGACAGGGGTGAGCAGTTCTTC. This gives the protein CASSSDRGEQFF. The chain carries TRBV7-3 and TRBJ2-1; 8 bases agree with TRBD1. The CDR3 contains 12 residues. The V gene end was trimmed by 4 bases and the J gene end by 9 bases; junction bases not matched to a gene: 2. CDR1 SGHTA and CDR2 FQGTGA come from the germline V gene.